The table lists the clone carrying this T cell receptor beta chain with many counts. These data come from a study of CD8 T cells in ankylosing spondylitis. TCRdb recomputed calls from the 5' RACE reads with MiXCR, one row per CDR3 protein. The table records 200,000 to 250,000 distinct CDR3 sequences, approximately 10% of them present only once. The CDR3 consists of 13 residues. Per the germline V gene, CDR1 is SGHKS and CDR2 is YYEKEE (reference sequence). V gave up 1 base and J gave up 6 bases; unmatched junction bases: 1. The sequence came from a male donor with ankylosing spondylitis or in good health (not recorded which). The sequenced sample consisted of blood, either unsorted or a sorted T cell fraction (not recorded which). The chain links TRBV5-5 to TRBJ2-1, with 7 bases lining up with TRBD2. The CDR3 spells CASSLTSANEQFF. DNA for the CDR3: TGTGCCAGCAGCTTGACTAGCGCCAATGAGCAGTTCTTC. The full variable domain, rest sourced from reference TRBV5-5 and TRBJ2-1, is DAGVTQSPTHLIKTRGQQVTLRCSPISGHKSVSWYQQVLGQGPQFIFQYYEKEERGRGNFPDRFSARQFPNYSSELNVNALLLGDSALYLCASSLTSANEQFFGPGTRLTVL.